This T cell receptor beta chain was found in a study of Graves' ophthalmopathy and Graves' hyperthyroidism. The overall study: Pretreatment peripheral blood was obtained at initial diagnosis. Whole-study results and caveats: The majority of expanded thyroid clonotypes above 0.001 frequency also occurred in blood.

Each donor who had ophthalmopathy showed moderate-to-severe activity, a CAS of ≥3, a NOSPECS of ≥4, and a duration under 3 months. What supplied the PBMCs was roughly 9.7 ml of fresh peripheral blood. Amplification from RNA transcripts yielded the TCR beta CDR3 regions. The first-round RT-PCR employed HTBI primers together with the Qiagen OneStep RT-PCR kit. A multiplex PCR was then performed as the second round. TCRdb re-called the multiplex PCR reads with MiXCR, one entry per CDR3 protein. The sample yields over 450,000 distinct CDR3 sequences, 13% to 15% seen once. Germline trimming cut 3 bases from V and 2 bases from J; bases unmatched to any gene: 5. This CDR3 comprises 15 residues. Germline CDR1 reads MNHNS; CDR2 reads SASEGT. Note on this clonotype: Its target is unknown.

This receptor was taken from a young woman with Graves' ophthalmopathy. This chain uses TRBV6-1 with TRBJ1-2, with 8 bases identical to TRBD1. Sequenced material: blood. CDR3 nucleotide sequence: TGTGCCAGCAGTGAGACAGGGGCGACGAACTATGGCTACACCTTC. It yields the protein CASSETGATNYGYTF.